This T cell receptor beta chain was profiled in a study of blood T cell repertoires in COVID-19. The repertoire was sequenced with immunoSEQ multiplex PCR; TCRdb's copy has only in-frame clones and lacks some. This table has 150,000 to 200,000 clones, 70% to 85% appearing once. Germline-derived CDR1 and CDR2 are SGHAT and FQNNGV. The CDR3 extends over 17 amino acids. V lost 6 bases to trimming and J lost 1 base, with 22 bases between them. Participants spanned ages roughly 18 to 95 years and resided in about two dozen US areas. The chain recombines TRBV11-2 with TRBJ2-7; the D gene is possibly TRBD1 (7 bases). This clonotype originated in a man aged 50 or older who had recovered from COVID-19. The sample was PBMCs or T cells enriched from blood (not recorded which). The CDR3 here is CASRPNRGLSGSYEQYF. CDR3 DNA sequence: TGTGCCAGCAGACCTAACAGGGGCCTAAGCGGGTCCTACGAGCAGTACTTC.